Each of the 21 T cell receptor beta chains below was sequenced from the same sample in a study of CD8 T cells in ankylosing spondylitis. Using its own MiXCR run on the 5' RACE reads, TCRdb lists one record per CDR3 protein. The sample lists tens of thousands of distinct CDR3 sequences; roughly 5% were seen once. Sequencing input: blood, either unsorted or a sorted T cell fraction (not recorded which). These receptors all stem from a male donor with ankylosing spondylitis or in good health (not recorded which).

In its sample, this clonotype was seen many times. V usage is TRBV12-3 or TRBV12-4 and J usage is TRBJ2-2; 7 bases map to TRBD2. V was pared by 3 bases and J by 6 bases, with 1 base of the junction left unmatched. The CDR3 contains 13 residues. In nucleotides, the CDR3 is TGTGCCAGCAGTTTGGGACTACCCGGGGAGCTGTTTTTT. This gives the protein CASSLGLPGELFF.

This clonotype was recorded many times. V is TRBV20-1 and J is TRBJ2-1, with D possibly being TRBD2 (6 bases). This CDR3 is built from 14 residues. Between the trimmed V and J ends, which lost 2 bases and 6 bases, there was a span of 14 bases. CDR1 is DFQATT and CDR2 is SNEGSKA in the germline V gene (reference sequence). The CDR3 region has the DNA TGCAGTGCTAGATCTAGCGTCTGGGGCAATGAGCAGTTCTTC. Its protein is CSARSSVWGNEQFF.

The chain joins TRBV6-2 or TRBV6-3 to TRBJ1-2; D might be TRBD1 (5 bases). V was cut by 2 bases and J by 4 bases, with 11 bases left in between. Germline-derived CDR1 and CDR2 are MNHEY and SVGEGT. The CDR3 is 14 residues long. CDR3 nucleotides: TGTGCCAGCAGTTACGTTTGGGACGGCTATGGCTACACCTTC. Translated: CASSYVWDGYGYTF.

This clonotype was seen at least ten times. The V call is TRBV12-3 or TRBV12-4, the J call TRBJ1-6; 12 nucleotides agree with TRBD1. V lost 5 bases and J lost 2; bases outside the gene matches: 4. The CDR3 is 17 amino acids. The CDR3: CASSLGTGGPYNSPLHF. The CDR3 coding sequence is TGTGCCAGCAGTCTTGGGACAGGGGGCCCCTATAATTCACCCCTCCACTTT.

This clonotype has ten or more counts. Compared with germline, one end of the junction differs, possibly owing to a read error. The V and J genes are TRBV10-3 and TRBJ2-7; D uncertain. Germline lookup yields CDR1 ENHRY and CDR2 SYGVKD. The CDR3 spans 12 residues. For the CDR3, the DNA is TGTGCCATCAGTCCATCCTCCGACGAGCAGTACTTC. Protein product: CAISPSSDEQYF.

There are many counts of this clonotype. This chain connects TRBV5-1 to TRBJ1-6; D is uncertain. Germline lookup yields CDR1 SGHRS and CDR2 YFSETQ. The CDR3 is made up of 13 amino acids. V gave up 3 bases and J gave up 7 bases, with 8 bases separating them. Written as DNA, the CDR3 is TGCGCCAGCAGCTCACAGTCAAATTCACCCCTCCACTTT. Protein product: CASSSQSNSPLHF. Combining the CDR3 with reference TRBV5-1 and TRBJ1-6 gives the whole variable domain KAGVTQTPRYLIKTRGQQVTLSCSPISGHRSVSWYQQTPGQGLQFLFEYFSETQRNKGNFPGRFSGRQFSNSRSEMNVSTLELGDSALYLCASSSQSNSPLHFGNGTRLTVT.

This clonotype was detected ten times or more. The genes are TRBV12-3 or TRBV12-4 and TRBJ2-7; D may be TRBD1 or TRBD2 (5 bases each). V shed 3 bases and J shed 5 bases, with 14 bases lying between them. There are 14 residues in the CDR3. For the CDR3, the DNA is TGTGCCAGCAGTTTGACTGGGGGAGTCGACGAGCAGTACTTC. Residues: CASSLTGGVDEQYF.

This clonotype was observed many times. V gene TRBV7-2 combines with J gene TRBJ1-3, with D unclear. The germline V gene has CDR1 SGHTA and CDR2 FQGNSA. CDR3 length: 15 amino acids. Trimming removed 1 base from V and 0 bases from J, with 7 bases in between. The CDR3 region is CASSLDGYSGNTIYF. The CDR3 nucleotides are TGTGCCAGCAGCTTAGATGGTTACTCTGGAAACACCATATATTTT.

This clonotype occurred many times. V usage is TRBV3-1 and J usage is TRBJ1-4; no reliable D call. Trimming removed 0 bases at V and 12 bases at J, with 14 bases between. The CDR3 is made up of 14 amino acids. Germline loops: CDR1 LGHDT, CDR2 YNNKEL (reference sequence). Here the CDR3 reads CASSQDFSGVQLFF. The CDR3 DNA sequence: TGTGCCAGCAGCCAAGATTTCTCGGGAGTCCAACTGTTTTTT.

This chain connects TRBV12-3 or TRBV12-4 to TRBJ2-3, with 9 nucleotides matching TRBD2. CDR3 length equals 18 residues. The ends lost 1 base at V and 6 bases at J; junction bases unmatched: 14. CDR3 coding DNA: TGTGCCAGCAGTTTAGAGGTTTTAGCGGGGGATTCGTCCGATACGCAGTATTTT. Translation gives CASSLEVLAGDSSDTQYF.

This clonotype was recorded many times. The V call is TRBV28, the J call TRBJ1-1; tentatively, D is TRBD1 (6 bases). This CDR3 region has 12 residues. The germline V and J ends were trimmed by 2 bases and 7 bases, with 8 bases remaining between them. The germline CDR1 and CDR2 sequences are MDHEN and SYDVKM. The CDR3: CASSLPRGEAFF. CDR3 in DNA: TGTGCCAGCAGTTTACCCAGGGGTGAAGCTTTCTTT.

This clonotype was seen repeatedly, ten times or more. This sequence joins TRBV15 and TRBJ2-5; D is unresolved. The V gene lost 1 base and the J gene lost 1 base, with 10 bases spanning the gap. CDR3 length: 15 residues. CDR1 and CDR2 (germline): LNHNV, YYDKDF (reference sequence). The CDR3 sequence is CATSRAGRLQETQYF. The DNA of the CDR3 is TGTGCCACCAGCAGAGCGGGCCGCCTCCAAGAGACCCAGTACTTC.

This clonotype has a count of ten or more. The V call is TRBV7-3, the J call TRBJ2-1; D gene uncertain. V was trimmed by 1 base and J by 4 bases, leaving 14 bases between them. CDR3 length: 16 residues. In germline, CDR1 is SGHTA, CDR2 FQGTGA. The CDR3 DNA follows: TGTGCCAGCAGCTTAAGAGGTGGGCTTCCATACAATGAGCAGTTCTTC. Amino acids: CASSLRGGLPYNEQFF. The full variable domain, rest sourced from reference TRBV7-3 and TRBJ2-1, is GAGVSQTPSNKVTEKGKYVELRCDPISGHTALYWYRQSLGQGPEFLIYFQGTGAADDSGLPNDRFFAVRPEGSVSTLKIQRTERGDSAVYLCASSLRGGLPYNEQFFGPGTRLTVL.

At least ten counts were recorded for this clonotype. The chain links TRBV24-1 to TRBJ2-1, with D tentatively TRBD1 (5 bases). The CDR3 extends over 15 amino acids. Germline values: CDR1 KGHDR, CDR2 SFDVKD. Between the trimmed V and J ends, which lost 4 bases and 5 bases, there was a span of 14 bases. CDR3: CATSEEGAGNNEQFF. As DNA, the CDR3 is TGTGCCACCAGTGAGGAAGGGGCTGGAAACAATGAGCAGTTCTTC.

This clonotype has at least ten counts. The chain couples TRBV29-1 to TRBJ2-2; TRBD2 matches at 15 bases. V shed 6 bases, J shed 5 bases, and the junction held 7 bases outside the gene matches. Per germline, CDR1 SQVTM and CDR2 ANQGSEA. This CDR3 contains 16 residues. This CDR3 is CSVEGLAGGQTGELFF. The CDR3 DNA reads TGCAGCGTCGAGGGACTAGCGGGGGGTCAGACCGGGGAGCTGTTTTTT.

This clonotype was detected ten times or more. The V and J genes are TRBV5-1 and TRBJ1-2; TRBD1 agrees at 8 bases. Germline lookup yields CDR1 SGHRS and CDR2 YFSETQ. After removal of 0 bases from V and 8 bases from J, the junction contained 6 bases not matched to a gene. The CDR3 loop spans 14 amino acids. CDR3 sequence (DNA): TGCGCCAGCAGCTTGGGGACAGGGTTTTTCGGCTACACCTTC. It is translated as CASSLGTGFFGYTF.

In this sample, this clonotype turned up many times. The chain carries TRBV7-9 and TRBJ1-1, with 7 bases aligning to TRBD1. In germline, CDR1 is SEHNR, CDR2 FQNEAQ (reference sequence). CDR3 size: 16 residues. With 5 bases clipped from V and 4 bases from J, the junction kept 13 bases outside the gene matches. The CDR3 protein is CASSHGQVGGSTEAFF. CDR3 sequence (DNA): TGTGCCAGCAGCCATGGACAGGTGGGTGGGAGCACTGAAGCTTTCTTT.

This clonotype was seen repeatedly, ten times or more. As DNA, the CDR3 is TGTGCCAGCAGCCCCCTCCGGGGGCCGAGGACCGGGGAGCTGTTTTTT. It translates to CASSPLRGPRTGELFF. J is TRBJ2-2 and V is TRBV11-2; D might be TRBD1 or TRBD2, each matching 6 bases. Germline assignment: CDR1 SGHAT and CDR2 FQNNGV. The CDR3 runs 16 residues. The V gene lost 5 bases and the J gene lost 5 bases, with 18 bases spanning the gap.

About this clonotype itself: A read error may account for a junction end that differs from germline. The chain employs TRBV29-1 and TRBJ2-2; D is ambiguous. CDR3 length equals 13 residues. Germline V lookup: CDR1 SQVTM, CDR2 ANQGSEA. The CDR3 here is CSVREAGTEELFF. CDR3 sequence (DNA): TGCAGCGTCCGCGAGGCCGGCACCGAGGAGCTGTTTTTT.

The sample holds many counts of this clonotype. The chain employs TRBV24-1 and TRBJ2-5; the match to TRBD2 covers 16 bases. The CDR3 is made up of 19 amino acids. Germline CDR1 and CDR2: KGHDR and SFDVKD. V shed 2 bases and J 2 bases; nucleotides not matched to a gene: 7. The CDR3 DNA is TGTGCCACCAGTGATTCCAACGGGACTAGCGGGGGGGTTCAAGAGACCCAGTACTTC. Its translation is CATSDSNGTSGGVQETQYF.

In this sample, this clonotype turned up many times. This may be a read error: a much more frequent sequence differs by one nucleotide. The rearrangement links TRBV20-1 to TRBJ1-3; 7 bases agree with TRBD1. CDR1 is DFQATT, CDR2 SNEGSKA, per germline (reference sequence). This CDR3 contains 16 residues. The CDR3 nucleotides read TGCTGTGCTAGAGCTCCTTTGGGGACAGAGTCTGACACCATATATTTT. Translating gives CCARAPLGTESDTIYF.